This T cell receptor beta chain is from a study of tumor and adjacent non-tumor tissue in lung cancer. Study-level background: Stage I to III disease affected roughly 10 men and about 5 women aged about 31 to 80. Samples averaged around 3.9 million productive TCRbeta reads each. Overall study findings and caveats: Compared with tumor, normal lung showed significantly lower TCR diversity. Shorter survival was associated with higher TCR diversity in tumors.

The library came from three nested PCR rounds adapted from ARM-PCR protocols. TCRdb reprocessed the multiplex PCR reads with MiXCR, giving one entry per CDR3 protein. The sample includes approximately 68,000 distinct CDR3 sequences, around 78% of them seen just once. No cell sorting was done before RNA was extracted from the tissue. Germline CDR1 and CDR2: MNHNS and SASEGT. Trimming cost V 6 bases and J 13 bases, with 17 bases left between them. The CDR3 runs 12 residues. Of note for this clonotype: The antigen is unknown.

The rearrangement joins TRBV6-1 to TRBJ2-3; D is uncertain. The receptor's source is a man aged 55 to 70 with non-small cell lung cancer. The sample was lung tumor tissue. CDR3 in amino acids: CASSQYTDMKYF. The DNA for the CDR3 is TGTGCCAGCAGCCAATATACAGATATGAAGTATTTT.